This T cell receptor (beta chain) was obtained from a study of T cells in Graves' hyperthyroidism and ophthalmopathy (dated by TCRdb to about 2019). Describing the broader study: Peripheral blood samples were taken at the time of initial diagnosis, prior to any treatment. Once sampling was done, hyperthyroidism patients were given methimazole at a starting dose of 30 mg daily, whereas ophthalmopathy patients were given high-dose intravenous methylprednisolone. The paper describes TCR Vbeta CDR3 sequencing of about 140 peripheral blood samples, made up of about 40 ophthalmopathy patients, approximately 73 hyperthyroidism patients and 17 progressor patients. The approximately 97 discovery patients were randomly divided into training and test sets at a 7:3 ratio. Thyroid tissue and blood T-cell repertoires from several Graves' hyperthyroidism patients were also compared in the study. Prospective prediction of ophthalmopathy was tested in an independent validation cohort of 18 to 20 hyperthyroidism patients and roughly 16 patients who later progressed to ophthalmopathy. To identify TCR V-J signatures that set the groups apart, the researchers used a discovery cohort of more than 95 patients, made up of 40 to 45 with Graves' ophthalmopathy and 57 with stable Graves' hyperthyroidism. Here is what the overall study found, with its caveats: Most expanded thyroid clonotypes (frequency above 0.001) were also found in blood, which suggests that blood repertoires may mirror thyroid immune responses. In validation, progression to ophthalmopathy was predicted by the model with around 70% sensitivity and 72.22% specificity, a median of approximately 7.1 months before onset. Sample size was not statistically predetermined, and blinding of investigators to group allocation was not performed. Ophthalmopathy was separated from stable hyperthyroidism by a 13 V-J signature model, with about 88% sensitivity and roughly 84% specificity obtained in cross-validation and 80%/75% obtained in testing.

The TCR beta CDR3 regions were amplified from the RNA transcripts. A first-round RT-PCR of the TCR CDR3 used the HTBI primer set with the Qiagen OneStep RT-PCR kit. The libraries were constructed in a second round of multiplex PCR and then size-selected and purified. Libraries were sequenced paired-end with 100 bp reads on an Illumina HiSeq2000. As for how the authors treated the data: Raw data were processed with SOAPnuke, discarding reads with adapters, uncalled bases, mean Phred below 15, or no exact constant-primer or identifier match. High-quality paired reads were merged with COPE v1.2.5, and unique nucleotide sequences were defined as clonotypes. Clonotypes were aligned to IMGT TRBV, TRBD and TRBJ reference segments using MiTCR v1.1. The analysis included only V-J combinations with a frequency above 0.0001, which together covered around 99% of the repertoires. A TCS score was defined as the ratio between F50 (clonal expansion) and ExV (chaos), using BLOSUM62-based TCRdist between CDR3 peptides within each V-J. Welch's t-statistics and random forest reduced roughly 540 V-J features to roughly 13, which were used in a naive Bayes classifier (R e1071). TCRdb reworked the public reads: Q25 trimming with fastp, MiXCR clone assembly, productive beta chains retained. Every entry covers one CDR3 protein and lists the most common genes and DNA from its rows. The V and J calls and clone size come from TCRdb's table, not from the authors' own analysis. Present in this sample are 270,000 or so distinct CDR3 sequences, roughly 15% of which were seen just once. The ten largest clones capture 30% of the sample.

This clonotype has a count of ten or more. Its cognate antigen has yet to be identified. Base qualities are not at hand, and no much larger clone is one base apart. The CDR3 holds 15 amino acids from the cysteine to the phenylalanine. CDR3 DNA only is kept here, 45 bases in frame from base 1. Unmatched junction bases come to 7, with V trimmed by 1 base and J by 6 bases. From the germline V gene, CDR1 is LGHNA and CDR2 is YNFKEQ. Hyperthyroidism patients were newly diagnosed, with disease duration under 2 months, and aged 18 to 65 years. The study excluded patients with uncontrolled infections, other autoimmune diseases, pregnancy or lactation. Diagnoses were based on clinical symptoms, serum thyroxine and TRAb, thyroid ultrasound and orbital computed tomography. For progressor patients, blood was drawn at the first diagnosis of hyperthyroidism, before any ophthalmopathy symptoms had appeared. PBMCs were isolated from approximately 10 ml of fresh peripheral blood by Ficoll-Paque density gradient centrifugation. Progressor patients were initially diagnosed with Graves' hyperthyroidism and developed ophthalmopathy during follow-up. Total RNA was extracted using Trizol reagent, and RNA quality was assessed on an Agilent 2100 Bioanalyzer.

Sequencing used blood. This receptor was taken from a woman aged 50 to 60 with Graves' hyperthyroidism that later progressed to Graves' ophthalmopathy. This chain is built from TRBV4-2 and TRBJ1-1, and 8 junction bases match TRBD1. In nucleotide form, the sequence is TGTGCCAGCAGCCAAGCCTTAGGACAGGGCTCTGAAGCTTTCTTT. This yields the protein CASSQALGQGSEAFF.